This T cell receptor beta chain was captured by sequencing in a study of T cells after yellow fever vaccination. This clonotype was seen repeatedly, ten times or more. CDR1 SGHTA and CDR2 FQGNSA come from the germline V gene. The CDR3 consists of 15 residues. Trimming took 7 bases from V and 7 from J, leaving 21 bases between them. Using its own MiXCR run on the 5' RACE reads, TCRdb lists one record per CDR3 protein. The data hold about 140,000 distinct CDR3 sequences, with 6.6% observed a single time. The source is a man younger than 45 who received the YFV17D yellow fever vaccine. The source material was CD4+ T cells sorted from PBMCs, sampled 10 days after the yellow fever booster vaccination. V is TRBV7-2 and J is TRBJ2-3, with D perhaps matching TRBD2 (6 bases). CDR3 in DNA: TGTGCCAGCACCGACCACGGGGGAGGTCTAAATACGCAGTATTTT. Translated: CASTDHGGGLNTQYF.